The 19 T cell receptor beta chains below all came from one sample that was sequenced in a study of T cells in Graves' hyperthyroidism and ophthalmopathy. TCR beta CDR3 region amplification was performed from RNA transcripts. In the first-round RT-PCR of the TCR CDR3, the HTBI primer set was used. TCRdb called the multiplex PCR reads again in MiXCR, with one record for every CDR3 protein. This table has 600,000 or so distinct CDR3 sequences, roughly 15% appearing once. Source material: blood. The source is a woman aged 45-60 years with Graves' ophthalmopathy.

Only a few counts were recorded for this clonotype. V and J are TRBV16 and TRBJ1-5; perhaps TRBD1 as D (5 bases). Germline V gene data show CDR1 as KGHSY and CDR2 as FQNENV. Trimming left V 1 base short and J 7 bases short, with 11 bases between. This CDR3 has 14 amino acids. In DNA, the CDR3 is TGTGCCAGCAGCCAATTTGGGGGGTCGCAGCCCCAGCATTTT. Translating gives CASSQFGGSQPQHF.

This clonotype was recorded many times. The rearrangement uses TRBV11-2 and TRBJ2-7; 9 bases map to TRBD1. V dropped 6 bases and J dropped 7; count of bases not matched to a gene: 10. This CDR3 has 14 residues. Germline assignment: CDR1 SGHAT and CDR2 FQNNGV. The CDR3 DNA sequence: TGTGCCAGCAGTTCGCCCTGGACAGGGGAAGAGCAGTACTTC. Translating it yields CASSSPWTGEEQYF.

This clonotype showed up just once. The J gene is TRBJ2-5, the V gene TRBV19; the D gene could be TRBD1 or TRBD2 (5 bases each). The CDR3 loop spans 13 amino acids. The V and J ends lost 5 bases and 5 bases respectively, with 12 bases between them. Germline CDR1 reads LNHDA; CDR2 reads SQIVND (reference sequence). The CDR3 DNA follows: TGTGCCAGTAGTGGGGACCTGGAGGAGACCCAGTACTTC. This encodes CASSGDLEETQYF.

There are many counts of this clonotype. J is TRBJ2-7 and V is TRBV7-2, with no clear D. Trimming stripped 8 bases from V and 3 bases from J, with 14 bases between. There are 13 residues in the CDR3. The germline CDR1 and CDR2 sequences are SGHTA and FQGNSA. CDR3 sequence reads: CASGRGGDYEQYF. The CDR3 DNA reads TGTGCCAGCGGCCGAGGCGGCGACTACGAGCAGTACTTC.

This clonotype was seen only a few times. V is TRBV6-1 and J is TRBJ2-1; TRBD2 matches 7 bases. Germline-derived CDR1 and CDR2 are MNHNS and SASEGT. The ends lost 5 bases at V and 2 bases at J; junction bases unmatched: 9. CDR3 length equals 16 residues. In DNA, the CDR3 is TGTGCCAGCAGTAACGGACTAGGATCCCCCTACAATGAGCAGTTCTTC. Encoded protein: CASSNGLGSPYNEQFF.

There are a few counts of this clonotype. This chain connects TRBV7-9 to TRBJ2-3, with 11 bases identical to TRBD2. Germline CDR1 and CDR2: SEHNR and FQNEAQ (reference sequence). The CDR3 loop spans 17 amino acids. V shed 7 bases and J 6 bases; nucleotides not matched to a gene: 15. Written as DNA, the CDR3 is TGTGCCAGCACAGGCCCGACTAGCGGGGCGAGATTGGATACGCAGTATTTT. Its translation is CASTGPTSGARLDTQYF.

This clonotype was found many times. This chain's CDR3 is CASSSLARRGSEKLFF. The CDR3 region has the DNA TGTGCCAGCAGTTCCCTCGCCCGGCGGGGTAGCGAAAAACTGTTTTTT. V is TRBV6-2 or TRBV6-3 and J is TRBJ1-4; unclear D gene. Trimming took 4 bases from V and 8 from J, leaving 20 bases between them. CDR3 length equals 16 residues. CDR1 is MNHEY, CDR2 SVGEGT, per germline.

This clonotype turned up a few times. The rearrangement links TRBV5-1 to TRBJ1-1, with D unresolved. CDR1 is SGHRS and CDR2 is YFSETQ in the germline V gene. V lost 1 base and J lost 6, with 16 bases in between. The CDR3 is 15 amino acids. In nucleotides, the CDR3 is TGCGCCAGCAGCTTGTCTGGCCATTTTATCTCTGAAGCTTTCTTT. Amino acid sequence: CASSLSGHFISEAFF. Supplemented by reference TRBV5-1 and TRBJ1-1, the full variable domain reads KAGVTQTPRYLIKTRGQQVTLSCSPISGHRSVSWYQQTPGQGLQFLFEYFSETQRNKGNFPGRFSGRQFSNSRSEMNVSTLELGDSALYLCASSLSGHFISEAFFGQGTRLTVV.

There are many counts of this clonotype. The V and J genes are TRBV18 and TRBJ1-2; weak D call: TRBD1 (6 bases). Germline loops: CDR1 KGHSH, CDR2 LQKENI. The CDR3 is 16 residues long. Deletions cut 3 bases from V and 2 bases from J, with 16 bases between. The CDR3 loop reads CASSPIPGHQNYGYTF. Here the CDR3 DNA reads TGTGCCAGCTCACCTATCCCGGGACACCAAAACTATGGCTACACCTTC.

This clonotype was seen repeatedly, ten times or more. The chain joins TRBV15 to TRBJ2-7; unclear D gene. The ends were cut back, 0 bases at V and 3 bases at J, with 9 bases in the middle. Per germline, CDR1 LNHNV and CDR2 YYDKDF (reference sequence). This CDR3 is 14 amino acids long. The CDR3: CATSRDRMDYEQYF. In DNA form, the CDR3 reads TGTGCCACCAGCAGAGATCGGATGGACTACGAGCAGTACTTC.

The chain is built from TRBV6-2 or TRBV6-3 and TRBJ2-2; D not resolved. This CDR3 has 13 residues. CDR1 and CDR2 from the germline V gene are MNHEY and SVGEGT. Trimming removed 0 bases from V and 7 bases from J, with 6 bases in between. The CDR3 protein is CASSYSQLGELFF. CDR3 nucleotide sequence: TGTGCCAGCAGTTACTCTCAACTCGGGGAGCTGTTTTTT.

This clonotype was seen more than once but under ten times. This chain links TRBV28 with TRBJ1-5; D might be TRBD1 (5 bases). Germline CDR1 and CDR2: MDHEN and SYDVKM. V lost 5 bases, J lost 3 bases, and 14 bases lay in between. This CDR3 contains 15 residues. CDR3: CASSPRVHINQPQHF. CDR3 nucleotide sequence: TGTGCCAGCAGTCCCAGGGTCCACATCAATCAGCCCCAGCATTTT.

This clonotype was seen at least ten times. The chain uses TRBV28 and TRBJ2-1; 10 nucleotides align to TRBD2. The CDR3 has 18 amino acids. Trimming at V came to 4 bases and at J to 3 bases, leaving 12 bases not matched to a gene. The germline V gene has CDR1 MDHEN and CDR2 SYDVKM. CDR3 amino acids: CASSSSGTSEFFYNEQFF. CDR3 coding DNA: TGTGCCAGCAGTTCGTCCGGGACTAGCGAGTTTTTCTACAATGAGCAGTTCTTC.

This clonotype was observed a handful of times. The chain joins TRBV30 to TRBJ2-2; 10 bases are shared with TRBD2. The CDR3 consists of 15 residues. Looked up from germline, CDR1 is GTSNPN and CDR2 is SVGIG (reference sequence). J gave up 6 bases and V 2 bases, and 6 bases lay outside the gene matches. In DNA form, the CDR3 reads TGTGCCTGGAGTCCCTTACTAGCGGGGCCCGGGGAGCTGTTTTTT. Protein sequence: CAWSPLLAGPGELFF.

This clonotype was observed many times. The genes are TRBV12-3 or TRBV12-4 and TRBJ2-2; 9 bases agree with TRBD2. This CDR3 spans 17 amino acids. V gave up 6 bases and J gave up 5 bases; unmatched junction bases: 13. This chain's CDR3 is CASSSSSGTSWTGELFF. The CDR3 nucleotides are TGTGCCAGCAGCTCCTCATCCGGGACTAGCTGGACCGGGGAGCTGTTTTTT.

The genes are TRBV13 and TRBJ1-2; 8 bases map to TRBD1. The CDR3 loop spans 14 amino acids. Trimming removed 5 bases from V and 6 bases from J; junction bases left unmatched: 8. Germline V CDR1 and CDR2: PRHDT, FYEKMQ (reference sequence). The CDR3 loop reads CASSLTGGRNGYTF. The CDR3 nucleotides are TGTGCCAGCAGCCTCACAGGGGGGAGGAATGGCTACACCTTC. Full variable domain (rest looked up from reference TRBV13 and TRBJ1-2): AAGVIQSPRHLIKEKRETATLKCYPIPRHDTVYWYQQGPGQDPQFLISFYEKMQSDKGSIPDRFSAQQFSDYHSELNMSSLELGDSALYFCASSLTGGRNGYTFGSGTRLTVV.

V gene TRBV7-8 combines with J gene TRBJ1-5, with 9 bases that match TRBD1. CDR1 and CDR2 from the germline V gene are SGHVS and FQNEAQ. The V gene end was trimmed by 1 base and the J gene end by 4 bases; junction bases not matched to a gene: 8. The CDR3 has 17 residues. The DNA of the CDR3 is TGTGCCAGCAGCTTAGGTCGGGCCGGGACAGGGAATCAGCCCCAGCATTTT. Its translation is CASSLGRAGTGNQPQHF.

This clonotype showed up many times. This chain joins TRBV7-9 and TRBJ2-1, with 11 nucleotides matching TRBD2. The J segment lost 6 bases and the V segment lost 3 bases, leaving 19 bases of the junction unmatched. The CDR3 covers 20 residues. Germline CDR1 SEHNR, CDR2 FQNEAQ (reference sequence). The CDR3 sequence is CASSLDRLAGSQSVLNEQFF. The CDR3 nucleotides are TGTGCCAGCAGCTTGGACAGACTAGCGGGAAGTCAGTCAGTTCTCAATGAGCAGTTCTTC.

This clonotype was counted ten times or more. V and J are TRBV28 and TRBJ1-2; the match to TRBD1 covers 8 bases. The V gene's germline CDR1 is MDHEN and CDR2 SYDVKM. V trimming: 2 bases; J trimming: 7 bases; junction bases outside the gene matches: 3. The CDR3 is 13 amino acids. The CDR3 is CASSLQGAGGYTF. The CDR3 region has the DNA TGTGCCAGCAGTTTACAGGGGGCTGGTGGCTACACCTTC.